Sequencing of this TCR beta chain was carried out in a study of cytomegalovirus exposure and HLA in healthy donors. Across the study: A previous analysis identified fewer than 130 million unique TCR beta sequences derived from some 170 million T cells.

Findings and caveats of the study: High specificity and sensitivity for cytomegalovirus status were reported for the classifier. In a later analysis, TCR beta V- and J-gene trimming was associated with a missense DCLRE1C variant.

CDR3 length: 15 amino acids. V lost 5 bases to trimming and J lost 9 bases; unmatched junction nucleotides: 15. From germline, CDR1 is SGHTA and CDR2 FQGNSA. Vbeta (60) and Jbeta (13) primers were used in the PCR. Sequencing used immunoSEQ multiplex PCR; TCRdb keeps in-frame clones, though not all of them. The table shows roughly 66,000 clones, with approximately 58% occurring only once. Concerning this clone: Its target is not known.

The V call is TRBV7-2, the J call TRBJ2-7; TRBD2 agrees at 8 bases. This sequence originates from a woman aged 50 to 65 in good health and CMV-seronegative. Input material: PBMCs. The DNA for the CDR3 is TGTGCCAGCAGCCGTCCGGGAGCGGGAGACTTACCGCAGTACTTC. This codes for CASSRPGAGDLPQYF.